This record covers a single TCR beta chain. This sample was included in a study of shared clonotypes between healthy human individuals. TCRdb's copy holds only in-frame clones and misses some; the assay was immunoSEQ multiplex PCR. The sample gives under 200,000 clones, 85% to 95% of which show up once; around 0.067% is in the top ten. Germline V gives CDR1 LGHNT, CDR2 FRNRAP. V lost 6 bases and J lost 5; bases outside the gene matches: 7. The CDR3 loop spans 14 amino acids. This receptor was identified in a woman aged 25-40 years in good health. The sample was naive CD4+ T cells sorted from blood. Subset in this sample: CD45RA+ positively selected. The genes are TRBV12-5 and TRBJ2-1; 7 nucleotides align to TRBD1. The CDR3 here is CASGLGQQNNEQFF. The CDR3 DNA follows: TGTGCTAGTGGCCTGGGACAGCAAAACAATGAGCAGTTCTTC.